This T cell receptor beta chain was captured in a study of tumour-infiltrating T cells in Burkitt lymphoma. Across the whole study: Survival, overall and progression-free, tracked with productive clonality.

Germline CDR1 KGHSH, CDR2 LQKENI. V was trimmed by 3 bases and J by 1 base, leaving 6 bases between them. The CDR3 length is 14 residues. Assay: immunoSEQ multiplex PCR; the TCRdb copy retains only in-frame clones and omits some. The table records about 4,500 clones, about 25% of them present only once. The TCR was taken from a human donor with diffuse large B-cell lymphoma. Sample: tumor tissue. The chain uses TRBV18 and TRBJ2-2, with unresolved D. CDR3 sequence: CASSPAVNTGELFF. CDR3 DNA sequence: TGTGCCAGCTCACCGGCGGTGAACACCGGGGAGCTGTTTTTT.